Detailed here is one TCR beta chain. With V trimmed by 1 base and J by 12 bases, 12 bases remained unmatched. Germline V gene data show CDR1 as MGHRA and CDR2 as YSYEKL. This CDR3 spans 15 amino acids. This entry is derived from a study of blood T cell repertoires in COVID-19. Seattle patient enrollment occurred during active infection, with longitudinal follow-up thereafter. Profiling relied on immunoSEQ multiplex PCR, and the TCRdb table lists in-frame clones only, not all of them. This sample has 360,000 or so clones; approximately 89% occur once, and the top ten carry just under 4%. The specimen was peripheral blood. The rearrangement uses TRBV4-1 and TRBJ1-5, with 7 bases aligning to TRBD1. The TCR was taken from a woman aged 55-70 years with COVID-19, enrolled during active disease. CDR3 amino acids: CASSQGDRLISRQHF. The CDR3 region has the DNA TGCGCCAGCAGCCAAGGGGACAGATTAATCAGCCGCCAGCATTTT.